This T cell receptor (beta chain) was captured by sequencing in a study of T cell clones after liver transplantation. At the level of the study: Patients counted as tolerant after at least one year off all immunosuppression, enzymes not exceeding twice normal. Draws occurred before transplant, before withdrawal, and after complete or failed withdrawal. Study results and limitations: Rather than being deleted, graft donor-reactive T cells may have moved into the graft. Low donor cell numbers restricted donor-reactive repertoire measurement in a couple of subjects.

Profiling relied on immunoSEQ multiplex PCR, and the TCRdb table lists in-frame clones only, not all of them. The sample lists about 120,000 clones; just over 90% were seen once. In regard to this clone: No antigen is known for it.

Sequencing was performed on CD4+ T cells from blood, taken 12 months after liver transplant. The receptor comes from a human patient who received a liver transplant. Some T cells may trace back to the graft donor.

The CDR3 spells CASSYLADSYEQYF. CDR3 nucleotide sequence: TGTGCCAGCAGCTATCTAGCGGATTCCTACGAGCAGTACTTC. V is TRBV7-6 and J is TRBJ2-7; TRBD2 matches 7 bases. Trimming removed 4 bases from V and 1 base from J; junction bases left unmatched: 4. This CDR3 has 14 amino acids. Germline CDR1 SGHVS, CDR2 FNYEAQ.